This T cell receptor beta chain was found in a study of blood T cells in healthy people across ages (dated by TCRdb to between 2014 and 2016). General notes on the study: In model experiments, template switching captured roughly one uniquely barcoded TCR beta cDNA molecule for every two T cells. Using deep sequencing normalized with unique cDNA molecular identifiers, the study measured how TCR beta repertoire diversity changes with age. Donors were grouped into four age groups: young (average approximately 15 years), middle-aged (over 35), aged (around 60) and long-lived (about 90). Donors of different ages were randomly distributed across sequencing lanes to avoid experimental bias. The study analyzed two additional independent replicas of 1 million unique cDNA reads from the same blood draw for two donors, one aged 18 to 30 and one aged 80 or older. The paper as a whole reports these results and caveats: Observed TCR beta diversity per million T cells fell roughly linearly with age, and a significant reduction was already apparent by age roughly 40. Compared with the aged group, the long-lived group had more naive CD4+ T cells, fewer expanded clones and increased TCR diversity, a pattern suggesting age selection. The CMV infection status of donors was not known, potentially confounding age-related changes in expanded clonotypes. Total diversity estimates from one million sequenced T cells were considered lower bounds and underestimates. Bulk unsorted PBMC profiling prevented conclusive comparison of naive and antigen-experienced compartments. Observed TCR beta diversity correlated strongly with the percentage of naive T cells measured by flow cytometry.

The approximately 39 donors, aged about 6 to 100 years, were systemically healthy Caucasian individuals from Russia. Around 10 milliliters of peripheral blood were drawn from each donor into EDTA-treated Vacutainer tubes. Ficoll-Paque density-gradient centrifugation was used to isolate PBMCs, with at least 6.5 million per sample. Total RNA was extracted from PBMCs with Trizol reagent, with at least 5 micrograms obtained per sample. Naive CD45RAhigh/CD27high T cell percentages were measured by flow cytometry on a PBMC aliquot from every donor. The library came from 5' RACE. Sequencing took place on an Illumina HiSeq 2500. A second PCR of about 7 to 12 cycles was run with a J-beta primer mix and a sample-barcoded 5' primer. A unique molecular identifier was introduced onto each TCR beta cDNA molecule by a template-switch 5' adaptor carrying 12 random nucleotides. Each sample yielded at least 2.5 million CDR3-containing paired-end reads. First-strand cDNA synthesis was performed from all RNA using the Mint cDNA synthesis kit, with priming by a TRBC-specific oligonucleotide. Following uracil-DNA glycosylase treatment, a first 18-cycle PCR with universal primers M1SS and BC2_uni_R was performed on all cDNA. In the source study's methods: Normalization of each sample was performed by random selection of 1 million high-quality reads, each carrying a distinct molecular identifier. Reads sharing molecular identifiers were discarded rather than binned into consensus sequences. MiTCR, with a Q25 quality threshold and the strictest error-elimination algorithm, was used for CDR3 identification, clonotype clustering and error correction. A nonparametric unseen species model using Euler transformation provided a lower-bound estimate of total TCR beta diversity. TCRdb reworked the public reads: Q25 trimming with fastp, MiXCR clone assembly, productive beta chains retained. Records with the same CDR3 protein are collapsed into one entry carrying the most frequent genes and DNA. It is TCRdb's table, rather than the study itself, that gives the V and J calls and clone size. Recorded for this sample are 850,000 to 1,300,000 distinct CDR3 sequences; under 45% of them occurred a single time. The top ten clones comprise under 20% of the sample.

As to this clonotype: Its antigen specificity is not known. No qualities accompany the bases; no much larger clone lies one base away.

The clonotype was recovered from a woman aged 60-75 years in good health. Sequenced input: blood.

The DNA sequence is TGTGCCAGCAGCTCCTCCCCGACTAGCGGGGGCCCCGAGACCCAGTACTTC. This codes for CASSSSPTSGGPETQYF. The rearranged chain carries TRBV9 and TRBJ2-5; 12 bases in between match TRBD2. At the junction V is shortened by 4 bases and J by 5 bases; bases outside the gene matches: 12. Reading from cysteine to phenylalanine, the CDR3 counts 17 amino acids. Only the CDR3 portion is preserved as DNA: 51 bases, with reading frame beginning at the first base. Reading the germline V gene gives CDR1 SGDLS and CDR2 YYNGEE.